This T cell receptor beta chain was observed in a study of blood T cell repertoires in COVID-19. Libraries were prepared by immunoSEQ multiplex PCR; TCRdb keeps only in-frame clonotypes and omits some of them. Of about 480,000 clones listed, 70% to 90% are singletons. This CDR3 comprises 15 residues. Trimming cost V 5 bases and J 3 bases; bases outside gene matches: 3. Germline V gives CDR1 SGHAT, CDR2 FQNNGV. The V call is TRBV11-2, the J call TRBJ2-1, with TRBD2 matching over 11 bases. This TCR was sampled from a woman under 30 with acute COVID-19. Source material: PBMCs or T cells enriched from blood (not recorded which). CDR3: CASSPGLADYNEQFF. CDR3 sequence (DNA): TGTGCCAGCAGCCCGGGACTAGCGGACTACAATGAGCAGTTCTTC.